This T cell receptor (beta chain) was identified in a study of regulatory T cells in long-lasting Graves disease. Study results and caveats: Tissue studied was limited to peripheral blood, excluding thyroid tissue.

Noted time point: newly diagnosed GD, antithyroid drugs for less than 3 months. From PBMCs, RNA was extracted and then used to make the TCR library. Roughly 10 milliliters of peripheral blood were taken and placed in EDTA tubes. This clonotype showed up just a few times. Its antigen is currently unknown. V shed 5 bases and J shed 8 bases, with 15 bases lying between them. CDR3 length: 14 residues. Germline CDR1 and CDR2: SGHVS and FQNEAQ. According to the study, TCR beta libraries were built with iRepertoire HTBI primers and CDR3-region Arm-PCR. MiXCR, applied by TCRdb to the multiplex PCR reads, yields one record per CDR3 protein. The sample contains approximately 560,000 distinct CDR3 sequences, around 16% of which appear only once. The same data also contributed to another study, on T cells in Graves' hyperthyroidism and ophthalmopathy.

The rearrangement links TRBV7-8 to TRBJ1-4; the D gene is possibly TRBD1 (5 bases). The source was peripheral blood mononuclear cells (PBMCs), collected at new diagnosis, from a patient treated with antithyroid drugs. The clonotype was recovered from a man younger than 35 with Graves disease. The CDR3 region has the DNA TGTGCCAGCAGCCCAACGAGGGGTGGGGAAAAACTGTTTTTT. As protein: CASSPTRGGEKLFF.